This T cell receptor beta chain was sequenced in a study of T cells in Graves' hyperthyroidism and ophthalmopathy (dated by TCRdb to the late 2010s). With regard to the full study: Peripheral blood was sampled at the time of initial diagnosis, prior to any treatment. To identify TCR V-J signatures that set the groups apart, the researchers used a discovery cohort of 90 to 100 patients, made up of 40 to 45 with Graves' ophthalmopathy and some 55 with stable Graves' hyperthyroidism. An independent validation cohort of under 20 hyperthyroidism patients and about 15 patients who later progressed to ophthalmopathy tested prospective prediction of ophthalmopathy. The 100 discovery patients were randomly split 7:3 into training and test sets. Thyroid tissue and blood T-cell repertoires from several Graves' hyperthyroidism patients were also compared in the study. Once sampling was done, hyperthyroidism patients were given methimazole at a starting dose of 30 mg daily, whereas ophthalmopathy patients were given high-dose intravenous methylprednisolone. The paper reports TCR Vbeta CDR3 sequencing of approximately 140 peripheral blood samples: 43 ophthalmopathy, about 75 hyperthyroidism and around 17 progressor patients.

Reading the germline V gene gives CDR1 MGHDK and CDR2 SYGVNS. CDR3 length: 18 amino acids, cysteine to phenylalanine. This entry keeps only the CDR3 DNA: 54 bases, framed from base 1. V lost 4 bases and J lost 0 bases, and the count of bases not matched to a germline gene is 5. The TCR beta CDR3 regions were amplified from RNA transcripts. The first round of RT-PCR for the TCR CDR3 was performed with the HTBI primer set and the Qiagen OneStep RT-PCR kit. The libraries were constructed in a second round of multiplex PCR and then size-selected and purified. Libraries were sequenced paired-end with 100 bp reads on an Illumina HiSeq2000. Per the original workflow: SOAPnuke was used to process the raw data, throwing out any read that contained adapters or uncalled bases, had a mean Phred below 15, or lacked an exact constant-primer or identifier match. High-quality paired reads were merged using COPE v1.2.5, and each unique nucleotide sequence was defined as a clonotype. MiTCR v1.1 was used to align clonotypes to the IMGT TRBV, TRBD and TRBJ reference segments. Analysis was restricted to V-J combinations with a frequency above 0.0001, which covered roughly 99% of repertoires. A TCS score was defined as the ratio between F50 (clonal expansion) and ExV (chaos), using BLOSUM62-based TCRdist between CDR3 peptides within each V-J. Welch's t-statistics and random forest reduced some 510 V-J features to fewer than 15, which were used in a naive Bayes classifier (R e1071). TCRdb cleaned the public reads at Q25 with fastp, built clones with MiXCR and kept in-frame beta chains. Records with the same CDR3 protein are collapsed into one entry carrying the most frequent genes and DNA. Here the V and J calls rest on TCRdb's processing, not on the authors' analysis. This sample lists roughly 660,000 distinct CDR3 sequences; 15% to 20% were detected once. Roughly 16% of the sample is held by the ten biggest clonotypes.

A patient counted as having stable Graves' hyperthyroidism if no progression to ophthalmopathy occurred over 18 months of follow-up. The hyperthyroidism patients were between 18 and 65 years old and newly diagnosed, with a disease duration of less than 2 months. Any patient with an uncontrolled infection, another autoimmune disease, pregnancy or lactation was excluded. Clinical symptoms, serum thyroxine and TRAb, thyroid ultrasound, and orbital computed tomography formed the basis for the diagnoses. PBMCs were isolated from 7.5 to 10 ml of fresh peripheral blood by Ficoll-Paque density gradient centrifugation. Total RNA was extracted using Trizol reagent, and RNA quality was assessed on an Agilent 2100 Bioanalyzer. As for this clonotype: The antigen this receptor binds is unknown. One base away there is no much larger clone; base qualities are not given.

What the research found in general, with its limitations: In validation, the model predicted progression to ophthalmopathy a median of around 6.5 months before onset, with about 64% sensitivity and 72.22% specificity. A 13 V-J signature model separated ophthalmopathy from stable hyperthyroidism, with around 88% sensitivity and about 81% specificity in cross-validation and 80%/75% in testing. Sample size was not statistically predetermined, and blinding of investigators to group allocation was not performed. Most expanded thyroid clonotypes (frequency above 0.001) were also detected in blood, suggesting blood repertoires may reflect thyroid immune responses.

Sample: blood. This receptor was obtained from a man aged 45 to 65 with Graves' hyperthyroidism. The chain employs TRBV25-1 and TRBJ2-6, with 11 middle bases fitting TRBD1. The CDR3: CASSGVGTGGSGANVLTF. In nucleotides, the sequence is TGTGCCAGCAGTGGGGTGGGGACAGGGGGCTCTGGGGCCAACGTCCTGACTTTC.